A single sample gave rise to the 27 T cell receptor beta chains below, sequenced in a study of shared clonotypes between healthy human individuals. The naive CD8 population came from CD45RO-negative cells selected for CCR7, without terminally differentiated effector memory CD45RA+ cells. TCRdb keeps only in-frame clones here, not all; method: immunoSEQ multiplex PCR. This table has about 820,000 clones, 90% to 95% appearing once. Sequenced material: naive CD8+ T cells sorted from blood. These receptors all come from a man between 25 and 39 years old in good health.

The chain uses TRBV28 and TRBJ2-1; D may correspond to TRBD1 or TRBD2 (5 bases each). The CDR3 is 13 amino acids. Trimming shortened V by 5 bases and J by 7 bases, and 12 bases separated the two germline ends. In germline, CDR1 is MDHEN, CDR2 SYDVKM. CDR3: CASSMGPNNEQFF. The CDR3 nucleotides read TGTGCCAGCAGTATGGGACCGAATAATGAGCAGTTCTTC.

This clone was recorded only once. The CDR3 sequence is CASSVGTLGQEPPNYGYTF. The CDR3 DNA is TGTGCCAGCAGCGTCGGGACCCTAGGACAGGAACCTCCTAACTATGGCTACACCTTC. The V gene is TRBV9, the J gene TRBJ1-2, with TRBD1 matching 7 bases. The CDR3 runs 19 residues. The junction had 16 bases not matched to a gene; V was cut back by 2 bases and J by 0 bases. Germline CDR1 is SGDLS and CDR2 is YYNGEE.

V usage is TRBV5-5 and J usage is TRBJ2-2; 12 positions match TRBD2. Germline CDR1 and CDR2: SGHKS and YYEKEE (reference sequence). The CDR3 is made up of 17 amino acids. J lost 4 bases, V lost 3 bases, and 7 bases had no gene match. The CDR3 DNA reads TGTGCCAGCAGCTCGAGACCGGGACTAGCGGGCACCGGGGAGCTGTTTTTT. It encodes CASSSRPGLAGTGELFF. The full variable domain, with the rest looked up from reference TRBV5-5 and TRBJ2-2, is DAGVTQSPTHLIKTRGQQVTLRCSPISGHKSVSWYQQVLGQGPQFIFQYYEKEERGRGNFPDRFSARQFPNYSSELNVNALLLGDSALYLCASSSRPGLAGTGELFFGEGSRLTVL.

The chain uses TRBV7-9 and TRBJ2-2; 15 nucleotides match TRBD2. V was clipped by 6 bases and J by 4 bases; unmatched bases: 3. Germline CDR1 and CDR2: SEHNR and FQNEAQ (reference sequence). CDR3 size: 16 residues. Written as DNA, the CDR3 is TGTGCCAGCAGAAAGGGACTAGCGGGAGGCACCGGGGAGCTGTTTTTT. It encodes CASRKGLAGGTGELFF. Looking up the rest from reference TRBV7-9 and TRBJ2-2 gives the full variable domain: DTGVSQNPRHKITKRGQNVTFRCDPISEHNRLYWYRQTLGQGPEFLTYFQNEAQLEKSRLLSDRFSAERPKGSFSTLEIQRTEQGDSAMYLCASRKGLAGGTGELFFGEGSRLTVL.

The CDR3 DNA sequence: TGTGCCAGCAGTTGGGCAGGGGGGGACTACGAGCAGTACTTC. Translation: CASSWAGGDYEQYF. The chain joins TRBV27 to TRBJ2-7; tentatively, D is TRBD1 or TRBD2 (7 bases each). Germline CDR1 is MNHEY and CDR2 is SMNVEV (reference sequence). Deletions cut 4 bases from V and 3 bases from J, with 13 bases between. This CDR3 has 14 residues.

The rearrangement joins TRBV7-9 to TRBJ1-1; D is uncertain. Trimming stripped 4 bases from V and 1 base from J, with 7 bases between. The V gene's germline CDR1 is SEHNR and CDR2 FQNEAQ (reference sequence). The CDR3 runs to 13 residues. CDR3 sequence reads: CASSYVTNTEAFF. CDR3 nucleotide sequence: TGTGCCAGCAGCTATGTTACGAACACTGAAGCTTTCTTT.

CDR3 DNA sequence: TGTGCCAGCAGTCTTAGCGGGAGTAGTTCCTACGAGCAGTACTTC. It encodes CASSLSGSSSYEQYF. The chain employs TRBV27 and TRBJ2-7; 9 bases are a match to TRBD2. CDR1 and CDR2 (germline): MNHEY, SMNVEV (reference sequence). The CDR3 spans 15 residues. V dropped 5 bases and J dropped 1; count of bases not matched to a gene: 6.

This sequence joins TRBV7-9 and TRBJ2-2; 7 nucleotides agree with TRBD1. J was trimmed by 4 bases and V by 4 bases; bases with no gene match: 9. The CDR3 length is 16 residues. In germline, CDR1 is SEHNR, CDR2 FQNEAQ (reference sequence). In DNA, the CDR3 is TGTGCCAGCAGCTCCGACAGGGTTTTAACCACCGGGGAGCTGTTTTTT. This sequence encodes CASSSDRVLTTGELFF.

The chain recombines TRBV11-1 with TRBJ2-7, with a weak D call TRBD1 (5 bases). V was trimmed by 3 bases and J by 3 bases, leaving 12 bases between them. CDR1 SGHAT and CDR2 FQDESV come from the germline V gene (reference sequence). This CDR3 has 14 residues. The CDR3 nucleotides are TGTGCCAGCAGCTTGGCCCAGGGCGGCTACGAGCAGTACTTC. Translating it yields CASSLAQGGYEQYF.

V gene TRBV28 combines with J gene TRBJ2-2; no clear D. V was pared by 3 bases and J by 0 bases, with 11 bases between. The CDR3 has 16 amino acids. Per germline, CDR1 MDHEN and CDR2 SYDVKM. CDR3 nucleotide sequence: TGTGCCAGCAGTTTTACGGATACTTCGAACACCGGGGAGCTGTTTTTT. Protein sequence: CASSFTDTSNTGELFF. The full variable domain, completed using reference TRBV28 and TRBJ2-2, is DVKVTQSSRYLVKRTGEKVFLECVQDMDHENMFWYRQDPGLGLRLIYFSYDVKMKEKGDIPEGYSVSREKKERFSLILESASTNQTSMYLCASSFTDTSNTGELFFGEGSRLTVL.

J is TRBJ2-1 and V is TRBV25-1, with 8 bases lining up with TRBD2. Germline V gives CDR1 MGHDK, CDR2 SYGVNS. The CDR3 is 15 residues long. The J segment lost 7 bases and the V segment lost 1 base, leaving 6 bases of the junction unmatched. The CDR3 DNA follows: TGTGCCAGCAGTGAATTAACCGGGACTAGAAATGAGCAGTTCTTC. It encodes CASSELTGTRNEQFF.

V and J are TRBV28 and TRBJ2-7; 7 positions match TRBD2. Germline CDR1 reads MDHEN; CDR2 reads SYDVKM. This CDR3 has 17 amino acids. The V gene end was trimmed by 2 bases and the J gene end by 0 bases; junction bases not matched to a gene: 10. CDR3: CASSLSLGGDGSYEQYF. CDR3 DNA: TGTGCCAGCAGTTTAAGTCTGGGAGGGGACGGCTCCTACGAGCAGTACTTC.

The rearrangement uses TRBV29-1 and TRBJ2-1; no firm D call. The CDR3 length is 16 residues. Germline-derived CDR1 and CDR2 are SQVTM and ANQGSEA. Trimming stripped 7 bases from V and 0 bases from J, with 19 bases between. The CDR3 DNA is TGCAGCGGTCGGGTGCGGACCAAGAGCTCCTACAATGAGCAGTTCTTC. Its translation: CSGRVRTKSSYNEQFF.

The chain joins TRBV15 to TRBJ2-4; the D gene is possibly TRBD1 (6 bases). The length of the CDR3 is 12 residues. V was pared by 5 bases and J by 6 bases, with 8 bases between. Germline CDR1 LNHNV, CDR2 YYDKDF (reference sequence). The DNA of the CDR3 is TGTGCCACCAGCGGACAGCTAAACATTCAGTACTTC. Protein: CATSGQLNIQYF.

The rearrangement uses TRBV30 and TRBJ2-7, with 10 bases aligning to TRBD2. After removal of 5 bases from V and 6 bases from J, the junction contained 7 bases not matched to a gene. Germline V gene lookup returns CDR1 GTSNPN and CDR2 SVGIG (reference sequence). The length of the CDR3 is 13 residues. The CDR3 DNA follows: TGTGCCTGGGACTCTAGCGGGAGTCGCGAGCAGTACTTC. As protein: CAWDSSGSREQYF.

With regard to this clone: The CDR3 ends on some other residue instead of the conserved phenylalanine or tryptophan, so this is likely a read error. The DNA is omitted, as the CDR3 cannot be located on it reliably, and the CDR3 follows TCRdb's listing. CDR3 in amino acids: CASSLEGQGAL. The V and J genes are TRBV11-2 and TRBJ2-7; the D call TRBD1 from the table was never checked on the DNA. The germline CDR1 and CDR2 sequences are SGHAT and FQNNGV. The CDR3 extends over 11 residues, inclusive of both ends.

This clone was recorded a few times. The chain recombines TRBV6-6 with TRBJ2-1, with a possible D match to TRBD2 (6 bases). This CDR3 has 15 residues. The germline CDR1 and CDR2 sequences are MNHNY and SVGAGI (reference sequence). Trimming removed 7 bases at V and 0 bases at J, with 13 bases between. This CDR3 is CASTSSDISYNEQFF. Written as DNA, the CDR3 is TGTGCCAGCACCTCTAGCGATATCTCCTACAATGAGCAGTTCTTC.

The sample holds one count of this clone. This chain uses TRBV5-1 with TRBJ2-7, with 10 positions matching TRBD1. The CDR3 loop spans 14 amino acids. Trimming cost V 3 bases and J 3 bases; bases outside gene matches: 3. Germline V CDR1 and CDR2: SGHRS, YFSETQ. The CDR3 spells CASSWRTGGYEQYF. The CDR3 DNA follows: TGCGCCAGCAGCTGGCGGACAGGGGGCTACGAGCAGTACTTC.

The CDR3 here is CATSRDGVTEAFF. The CDR3 coding sequence is TGTGCCACCAGCAGAGATGGGGTTACTGAAGCTTTCTTT. This sequence joins TRBV15 and TRBJ1-1; the D is unclear. The germline V gene has CDR1 LNHNV and CDR2 YYDKDF (reference sequence). Trimming stripped 0 bases from V and 5 bases from J, with 7 bases between. The CDR3 length is 13 residues. The full variable domain, with the rest looked up from reference TRBV15 and TRBJ1-1, is DAMVIQNPRYQVTQFGKPVTLSCSQTLNHNVMYWYQQKSSQAPKLLFHYYDKDFNNEADTPDNFQSRRPNTSFCFLDIRSPGLGDTAMYLCATSRDGVTEAFFGQGTRLTVV.

The J gene is TRBJ2-7, the V gene TRBV2; 8 nucleotides align to TRBD1. There are 13 residues in the CDR3. In germline, CDR1 is SNHLY, CDR2 FYNNEI. J lost 6 bases, V lost 6 bases, and 7 bases had no gene match. The DNA of the CDR3 is TGTGCCAGCAGCGCCGGGACAGGTACCGAGCAGTACTTC. This sequence encodes CASSAGTGTEQYF.

The chain links TRBV28 to TRBJ1-4, with D unclear. The V gene lost 3 bases and the J gene lost 4 bases, with 12 bases spanning the gap. The CDR3 contains 15 residues. The germline CDR1 and CDR2 sequences are MDHEN and SYDVKM. In DNA, the CDR3 is TGTGCCAGCAGTTTGACGACTGGGAGTAATGAAAAACTGTTTTTT. As protein: CASSLTTGSNEKLFF.

J is TRBJ2-1 and V is TRBV27, with 10 nucleotides matching TRBD1. The CDR3 has 16 residues. After removal of 6 bases from V and 2 bases from J, the junction contained 7 bases not matched to a gene. Germline assignment: CDR1 MNHEY and CDR2 SMNVEV (reference sequence). CDR3 coding DNA: TGTGCCAGCAGCGAAGAGGGGACAGGGGCCTACAATGAGCAGTTCTTC. Protein: CASSEEGTGAYNEQFF.

This chain links TRBV6-1 with TRBJ2-1; 7 bases are shared with TRBD1. Per germline, CDR1 MNHNS and CDR2 SASEGT. This CDR3 comprises 12 residues. The CDR3 region is CVTRTGDNEQFF. The CDR3, as DNA: TGTGTCACCCGGACAGGCGACAATGAGCAGTTCTTC.

On this clone itself: Other DNA variants within this sample encode the same CDR3. The CDR3 coding sequence is TGTGCCAGCAGTTCAGGGGGTGAAAAACTGTTTTTT. This gives the protein CASSSGGEKLFF. The chain couples TRBV6-5 to TRBJ1-4; 7 bases are a match to TRBD1. There are 12 residues in the CDR3. V shed 4 bases, J shed 7 bases, and the junction held 0 bases outside the gene matches. From germline, CDR1 is MNHEY and CDR2 SVGAGI.

The CDR3 region has the DNA TGCGCCAGCAGCCAAGATCATGAAATGCGGGGGATTGCCCACGAGCAGTACTTC. Translated: CASSQDHEMRGIAHEQYF. V is TRBV4-3 and J is TRBJ2-7, with 7 bases fitting TRBD2. The CDR3 extends over 18 amino acids. Trimming removed 0 bases from V and 5 bases from J; junction bases left unmatched: 16. Germline CDR1 is LGHNA and CDR2 is YSLEER.

Concerning this clone itself: At one of its ends the junction is not consistent with the germline gene, which may arise from a read error. Other DNA sequences in the same sample also yield this CDR3. The rearrangement uses TRBV19 and TRBJ2-7; TRBD2 is a possible D gene (6 bases). The CDR3 spans 20 residues. Germline-derived CDR1 and CDR2 are LNHDA and SQIVND (reference sequence). The chain's CDR3 is CASSIDDRDSGFTSSYEQYF. CDR3 bases: TGTGCCAGTAGTATAGATGATCGGGATAGCGGCTTTACCAGCTCCTACGAGCAATACTTC.

The chain combines TRBV7-6 with TRBJ2-7, with 7 bases aligning to TRBD2. The CDR3 length is 15 residues. Losses at the gene ends were 1 base for V and 0 bases for J; bases not matched to a gene: 3. The germline gives CDR1 SGHVS, CDR2 FNYEAQ. The CDR3 DNA sequence: TGTGCCAGCAGCTTAGAAGGCGGGAGCTCCTACGAGCAGTACTTC. This translates into CASSLEGGSSYEQYF.